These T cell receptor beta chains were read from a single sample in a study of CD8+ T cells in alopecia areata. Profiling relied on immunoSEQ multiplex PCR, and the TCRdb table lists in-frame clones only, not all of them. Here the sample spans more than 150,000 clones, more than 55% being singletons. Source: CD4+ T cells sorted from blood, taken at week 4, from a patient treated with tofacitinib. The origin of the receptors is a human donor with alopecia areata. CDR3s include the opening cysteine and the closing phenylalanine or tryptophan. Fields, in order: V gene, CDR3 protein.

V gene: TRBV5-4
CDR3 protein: CASSLDGGLADTQYF

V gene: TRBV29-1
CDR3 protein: CSVETPPWGPNTEAFF

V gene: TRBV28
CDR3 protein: CASSPAGQGNTGELFF

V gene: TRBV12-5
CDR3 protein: CASGLVVGQMTGELFF

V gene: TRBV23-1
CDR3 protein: CASSQLPRGQVTYEQYF

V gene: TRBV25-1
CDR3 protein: CASSEVVGGRGAFF

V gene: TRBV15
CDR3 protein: CATSRDIVTEAFF

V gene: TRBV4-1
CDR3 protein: CASSQAGQGVGGYTF

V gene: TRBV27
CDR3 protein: CASSLAGPATNEKLFF

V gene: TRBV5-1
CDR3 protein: CASSFGLAQETQYF

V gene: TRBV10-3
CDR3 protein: CAIRGDRLADTQYF

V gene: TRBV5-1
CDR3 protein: CASRRSPEDTQYF

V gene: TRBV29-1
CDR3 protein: CSVGMTGGSQPQHF

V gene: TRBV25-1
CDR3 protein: CASSPRGTGELFF

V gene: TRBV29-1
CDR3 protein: CSGTGVLIDTEAFF

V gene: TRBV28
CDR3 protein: CASRLGVGVREQYF